Given below is one T cell receptor (beta chain) in context. Its antigen is unidentified. This record belongs to a study of OX40 agonist ivuxolimab in advanced cancers. Study at large: In this trial design, patients received ivuxolimab intravenously at 0.01 to 10 mg/kg every 2 weeks. Findings of the study overall: CD4+ and CD8+ T cells in blood underwent clonal expansion by week 6 at 0.1 to 3.0 mg/kg.

TCRdb's table, derived via immunoSEQ multiplex PCR, lists solely in-frame clones and lacks some. The data contain about 31,000 clones, about 85% of them singletons. Trimming removed 3 bases from V and 5 bases from J; junction bases left unmatched: 10. The CDR3 runs to 16 residues. Per germline, CDR1 MDHEN and CDR2 SYDVKM. Specimen: CD4+ or CD8+ T cells sorted from blood, collected in a trial of the OX40 agonist ivuxolimab. This clonotype originated in an adult with an advanced solid tumor such as melanoma, head and neck, liver or kidney cancer. This chain connects TRBV28 to TRBJ2-3; TRBD2 matches at 8 bases. In nucleotides, the CDR3 is TGTGCCAGCAGTTTCTCCCAGCGGGAGATTGTAGATACGCAGTATTTT. Amino acid sequence: CASSFSQREIVDTQYF.